The TCR beta chain described here comes from a study of tissue T cells after allogeneic stem cell transplantation. Findings of the study overall: Motif-based clustering found tissue-specific repertoire signatures shared across patients, though few clones were shared.

About this clone itself: The antigen is undetermined. Any gene name here is a mouse gene name. The read is 1 residue too short to cover the CDR3 end, so that end is filled in from the germline J gene.

The germline V and J ends were trimmed by 4 bases and 2 bases, with 2 bases remaining between them. The germline V gene encodes CDR1 KGHPV and CDR2 FQNQEV (reference sequence). This CDR3 spans 12 amino acids. Time point defined: mouse harvest day 7 after allogeneic transplant. Each mouse received 10^7 T-cell-depleted marrow cells plus 10^6 splenic CD5+ T cells by tail vein. B6 (H2b) cells into BALB/c (H2d) mice; tissues taken at day 7 or 14. Some clones are missing from TCRdb's copy, which holds only in-frame ones; the method was immunoSEQ multiplex PCR. The sample carries roughly 10,000 clones, roughly two fifths recorded once.

The sequenced material came from skin. The receptor's source is a female BALB/c mouse given C57BL/6 T cells with graft-versus-host disease after an allogeneic hematopoietic cell transplant. The chain couples TRBV26 to TRBJ1-4, with D unresolved. CDR3: CASSPSNERLFF. The sequenced CDR3 bases are TGTGCCAGCAGTCCCTCCAACGAAAGATTATTT.